Listed below are T cell receptor beta chains from one sample, sequenced in a study of cytomegalovirus exposure and HLA in healthy donors. Sequenced by immunoSEQ multiplex PCR; TCRdb stores in-frame clones only, minus some. Among around 110,000 clones, about four fifths were seen once, and the ten largest hold around 5%. The source material was PBMCs. All receptors derive from a man aged 25 to 40 in good health and CMV-seropositive. Both conserved end residues are part of each CDR3. Fields, in order: D gene, clone size, V gene, CDR3 length, J gene, CDR3 protein, CDR3 DNA. A D gene is named only where the DNA matches it firmly. Size values are once, few and many counts, or a class for expanded clones, and some rows have none.

D: -; size: -; V: TRBV29-1; length: 12; J: TRBJ2-3; CDR3: CSVEGKRDTQYF; DNA: TGCAGCGTTGAAGGAAAGCGTGATACGCAGTATTTT
D: TRBD1; size: -; V: TRBV25-1; length: 15; J: TRBJ2-1; CDR3: CASTLTGTGYNEQFF; DNA: TGTGCCAGCACTCTCACCGGGACAGGCTACAATGAGCAGTTCTTC
D: TRBD1; size: -; V: TRBV29-1; length: 13; J: TRBJ2-7; CDR3: CSGGRTGADEQYF; DNA: TGCAGCGGTGGGCGGACAGGGGCCGACGAGCAGTACTTC
D: TRBD1; size: -; V: TRBV4-3; length: 18; J: TRBJ1-1; CDR3: CASSQDLDREGLNTEAFF; DNA: TGCGCCAGCAGCCAAGACTTGGACAGGGAAGGTTTGAACACTGAAGCTTTCTTT
D: -; size: few; V: TRBV27; length: 13; J: TRBJ2-1; CDR3: CASSSRAYNEQFF; DNA: TGTGCCAGCAGTTCCAGGGCCTACAATGAGCAGTTCTTC
D: TRBD1; size: once; V: TRBV7-7; length: 15; J: TRBJ2-7; CDR3: CASSSGQGAGYEQYF; DNA: TGTGCCAGCAGCTCAGGACAGGGGGCAGGCTACGAGCAGTACTTC
D: TRBD1; size: -; V: TRBV5-1; length: 14; J: TRBJ1-2; CDR3: CASSLGQGSYGYTF; DNA: TGCGCCAGCAGCTTGGGACAGGGGAGTTATGGCTACACCTTC
D: -; size: -; V: TRBV19; length: 15; J: TRBJ1-5; CDR3: CASSIDADGNQPQHF; DNA: TGTGCCAGTAGTATAGACGCGGATGGTAATCAGCCCCAGCATTTT
D: TRBD1; size: -; V: TRBV5-6; length: 15; J: TRBJ2-7; CDR3: CASSLGGQGSYEQYF; DNA: TGTGCCAGCAGCTTGGGCGGACAGGGCTCCTACGAGCAGTACTTC
D: TRBD1; size: few; V: TRBV15; length: 17; J: TRBJ2-1; CDR3: CATSRGLGQGGYNEQFF; DNA: TGTGCCACCAGCAGAGGATTGGGACAGGGGGGGTACAATGAGCAGTTCTTC
D: TRBD1; size: -; V: TRBV7-9; length: 16; J: TRBJ1-5; CDR3: CASSSGQARGNQPQHF; DNA: TGTGCCAGCAGCTCTGGACAGGCCAGGGGCAATCAGCCCCAGCATTTT
D: TRBD1; size: -; V: TRBV28; length: 16; J: TRBJ1-5; CDR3: CASVLGGTANNQPQHF; DNA: TGTGCCAGCGTTCTGGGCGGGACAGCAAATAATCAGCCCCAGCATTTT
D: -; size: -; V: TRBV2; length: 15; J: TRBJ2-6; CDR3: CASTYRASGANVLTF; DNA: TGTGCCAGCACGTACCGAGCGTCTGGGGCCAACGTCCTGACTTTC
D: -; size: few; V: TRBV4-2; length: 14; J: TRBJ2-6; CDR3: CASSQGLSSNVLTF; DNA: TGTGCCAGCAGCCAAGGTCTCTCCTCCAACGTCCTGACTTTC
D: -; size: once; V: TRBV9; length: 18; J: TRBJ1-6; CDR3: CASSPFSMSGGAASPLHF; DNA: TGTGCCAGCAGCCCGTTTTCCATGAGCGGGGGGGCGGCGTCACCCCTCCACTTT
D: TRBD2; size: once; V: TRBV28; length: 18; J: TRBJ2-3; CDR3: CASSSAWTSGGLTDTQYF; DNA: TGTGCCAGCAGTTCGGCCTGGACTAGCGGGGGCCTCACAGATACGCAGTATTTT
D: TRBD2; size: few; V: TRBV5-4; length: 15; J: TRBJ2-5; CDR3: CASSLGLASQETQYF; DNA: TGTGCCAGCAGCTTGGGACTAGCGTCCCAAGAGACCCAGTACTTC
D: TRBD1; size: -; V: TRBV9; length: 16; J: TRBJ2-5; CDR3: CASSARTGLTQETQYF; DNA: TGTGCCAGCAGCGCTCGGACAGGCCTTACTCAAGAGACCCAGTACTTC
D: -; size: -; V: TRBV5-4; length: 14; J: TRBJ1-2; CDR3: CASSLGAAGFGYTF; DNA: TGTGCCAGCAGCTTGGGAGCAGCGGGATTTGGCTACACCTTC
D: -; size: -; V: TRBV30; length: 12; J: TRBJ1-1; CDR3: CAWSAGRGEAFF; DNA: TGTGCCTGGAGCGCCGGGCGGGGTGAAGCTTTCTTT
D: TRBD1; size: -; V: TRBV6-5; length: 15; J: TRBJ2-1; CDR3: CASSYRQGARNEQFF; DNA: TGTGCCAGCAGTTACCGACAGGGGGCCCGCAATGAGCAGTTCTTC
D: -; size: -; V: TRBV7-3; length: 17; J: TRBJ2-6; CDR3: CASSFKPMVWGVDVLTF; DNA: TGTGCCAGCAGCTTCAAACCTATGGTGTGGGGGGTTGACGTCCTGACTTTC
D: TRBD2; size: -; V: TRBV7-9; length: 16; J: TRBJ2-1; CDR3: CASSPLGTSGGDEQFF; DNA: TGTGCCAGCAGCCCACTCGGGACTAGCGGGGGCGATGAGCAGTTCTTC
D: TRBD2; size: -; V: TRBV5-4; length: 13; J: TRBJ2-1; CDR3: CASTSGGANEQFF; DNA: TGTGCCAGCACCTCCGGGGGGGCCAATGAGCAGTTCTTC
D: -; size: -; V: TRBV30; length: 10; J: TRBJ1-6; CDR3: CALDRGTLHF; DNA: TGTGCCCTGGATCGAGGAACCCTCCACTTT
D: -; size: -; V: TRBV10-3; length: 12; J: TRBJ2-7; CDR3: CAISEASVEQYF; DNA: TGTGCCATCAGTGAGGCTAGCGTCGAGCAGTACTTC
D: -; size: -; V: TRBV11-2; length: 17; J: TRBJ2-3; CDR3: CASSLGGRGARTDTQYF; DNA: TGTGCCAGCAGCTTAGGGGGACGGGGGGCACGCACAGATACGCAGTATTTT
D: TRBD1; size: -; V: TRBV7-2; length: 15; J: TRBJ1-2; CDR3: CASSLARDRGAGYPF; DNA: TGTGCCAGCAGCTTAGCGAGGGACAGGGGAGCAGGCTACCCCTTC
D: -; size: once; V: TRBV6-6; length: 16; J: TRBJ2-1; CDR3: CASSAGVWDPYNEQFF; DNA: TGTGCCAGCAGCGCAGGGGTGTGGGACCCCTACAATGAGCAGTTCTTC
D: TRBD1; size: -; V: TRBV10-3; length: 15; J: TRBJ1-1; CDR3: CAISEAPDRGGEAFF; DNA: TGTGCCATCAGTGAAGCCCCGGACAGGGGGGGTGAAGCTTTCTTT
D: -; size: -; V: TRBV5-4; length: 15; J: TRBJ2-2; CDR3: CASSLRQANTGELFF; DNA: TGTGCCAGCAGCTTGAGGCAGGCGAACACCGGGGAGCTGTTTTTT
D: -; size: -; V: TRBV14; length: 13; J: TRBJ1-2; CDR3: CASSQGSTYGYTF; DNA: TGTGCCAGCAGCCAAGGGAGTACGTATGGCTACACCTTC
D: -; size: -; V: TRBV18; length: 15; J: TRBJ2-2; CDR3: CASSPWASGTGELFF; DNA: TGTGCCAGCTCACCCTGGGCGTCAGGGACCGGGGAGCTGTTTTTT
D: -; size: -; V: TRBV29-1; length: 13; J: TRBJ1-1; CDR3: CSVEEAANTEAFF; DNA: TGCAGCGTTGAAGAGGCGGCGAACACTGAAGCTTTCTTT
D: -; size: few; V: TRBV6-1; length: 16; J: TRBJ2-7; CDR3: CASSEASDSSSYEQYF; DNA: TGTGCCAGCAGTGAAGCAAGCGACAGCAGCTCCTACGAGCAGTACTTC